The rows below give T cell receptor beta chains drawn from one sample of a study of blood T cell repertoires in COVID-19. Sequencing used immunoSEQ multiplex PCR; TCRdb keeps in-frame clones, though not all of them. The repertoire holds about 160,000 clones, with more than 70% as singletons. Sequencing was carried out using peripheral blood. The receptor source for this set is a young man with active or convalescent COVID-19. The CDR3 runs from the conserved cysteine through the conserved F or W. Part of the rows lack a size; the others show once, few, many or a class for expanded clones.

clone_size v_call cdr3_aa
- TRBV29-1 CSTLDSTNTDTQYF
- TRBV12-2 CASRLDSGGSPSTDTQYF
- TRBV11-2 CASSFPSSGRPDEQYF
- TRBV7-6 CASSLSGFQDRGATGELFF
once TRBV7-9 CASQTWNTEAFF
- TRBV29-1 CSVEDPRWLGDYTDTQYF
- TRBV9 CASSVGGGATNEKLFF
- TRBV30 CAWSVPGVNQPQHF
- TRBV27 CASSESAEYGYTF
- TRBV11-2 CASSFKGSLRGNEKLFF
- TRBV6-5 CASAPQRQETQYF
few TRBV30 CAWTSVSYEQYF
- TRBV6-5 CASSPRTEAYEQYF
- TRBV10-1 CASSEGREGPTTYEQYF
- TRBV11-3 CASSLGVEGQETQYF
- TRBV5-1 CASSLSRRDLYEQYF
- TRBV7-9 CASSLFYGDGETQYF
- TRBV11-3 CASSPQLLAGAALLEQFF
- TRBV9 CASSPGGPSTDTQYF
once TRBV6-5 CASRDQGAVATEAFF
- TRBV5-1 CASSLLKRETNEQFF
- TRBV3-1/TRBV3-2 CASSQGWGGNEQFF
- TRBV10-1 CASSEPGSYEQYF
- TRBV3-1/TRBV3-2 CASSHRGAQEKLFF
- TRBV6-5 CASSSPWTPTSYEQYF
- TRBV19 CASSIFEGQTYEQYF
- TRBV2 CASKGSFNYGYTF
- TRBV7-3 CASSREASSGNTIYF
- TRBV6-5 CASIPLDRQETQYF
once TRBV18 CASSAGTGFRPHHF
- TRBV7-7 CASSPNPGTAQETQYF
- TRBV10-3 CAISRTSGTYEQYF
- TRBV5-4 CASSSDSYTEAFF
- TRBV18 CASSPNTGRGTEAFF
- TRBV3-1/TRBV3-2 CASSQVLTDTQYF
few TRBV25-1 CASSEALIRLGYTF
- TRBV11-2 CASSLERGPGYTF
- TRBV4-1 CASSQTGNTEAFF